This T cell receptor (beta chain) was captured in a study of lymphopenia after photon versus proton radiotherapy. The study, taken as a whole, reports: Proton therapy kept repertoires fairly stable, unlike photons, which gained effector/memory cells. After the lymphocyte nadir, photon-treated repertoires showed oligoclonal expansion, especially of CD8+ Temra cells.

With respect to this clone: What it recognizes is unknown.

Trimming stripped 0 bases from V and 1 base from J, with 16 bases between. Germline V CDR1 and CDR2: MNHNS, SASEGT. This CDR3 has 18 residues. Clones were read by immunoSEQ multiplex PCR, and TCRdb kept only the in-frame ones, dropping some. The repertoire consists of fewer than 20,000 clones, with about 92% occurring once and the leading ten covering about 1.5%. This sequence was found in a woman aged 40 to 49 with cholangiocarcinoma. Source: peripheral blood, taken from a patient treated with photon-based radiotherapy. V is TRBV6-1 and J is TRBJ1-5; the D gene is possibly TRBD1 (6 bases). The CDR3 is CASSEAPGQLRSNQPQHF. DNA for the CDR3: TGTGCCAGCAGTGAAGCGCCCGGACAGCTACGGAGCAATCAGCCCCAGCATTTT.